This record concerns one T cell receptor (beta chain) sequence. Measured with immunoSEQ multiplex PCR; TCRdb has only the in-frame clones, and not every one. The data hold 120,000 or so clones, with 75% to 95% observed a single time. These data originate in a study of T cell responses to AZD1222 COVID-19 vaccine. The CDR3 consists of 15 residues. Germline CDR1 is SGHAT and CDR2 is FQNNGV. Trimming left V 6 bases short and J 0 bases short, with 12 bases between. The TCR was taken from an adult in good health. Here the sequenced sample was peripheral blood, taken on day 0 of AZD1222 vaccination. The chain has TRBV11-2 and TRBJ2-1; D is uncertain. The DNA for the CDR3 is TGTGCCAGCAGTCCCGGGCCTAGCTCCTACAATGAGCAGTTCTTC. This encodes CASSPGPSSYNEQFF.